Following are 31 T cell receptor beta chains from one sample sequenced in a study of T cells in Graves' hyperthyroidism and ophthalmopathy. From RNA transcripts, TCR beta CDR3 regions were amplified. A first-round RT-PCR of the TCR CDR3 used the HTBI primer set. TCRdb reprocessed the multiplex PCR reads via MiXCR and lists one record per CDR3 protein. The sample records about 380,000 distinct CDR3 sequences, approximately 15% being singletons. Material: blood. These receptors were taken from a woman aged 55-70 years with Graves' hyperthyroidism.

This clonotype was seen a few times. CDR3 protein: CASSPGTAFYNEQFF. DNA for the CDR3: TGTGCCAGCAGCCCCGGGACAGCCTTCTACAATGAGCAGTTCTTC. J is TRBJ2-1 and V is TRBV7-9, with 7 nucleotides matching TRBD1. After removal of 5 bases from V and 3 bases from J, the junction contained 7 bases not matched to a gene. In germline, CDR1 is SEHNR, CDR2 FQNEAQ (reference sequence). This CDR3 has 15 residues.

This clonotype has more than one count but fewer than ten. The V gene is TRBV19, the J gene TRBJ1-2, with D possibly being TRBD1 (5 bases). Trimming stripped 5 bases from V and 8 bases from J, with 21 bases between. CDR3 length: 15 amino acids. Per the germline V gene, CDR1 is LNHDA and CDR2 is SQIVND (reference sequence). CDR3 in amino acids: CASSPGRDAGRGYTF. The CDR3 DNA reads as TGTGCCAGTAGTCCGGGCCGGGACGCCGGCAGGGGCTACACCTTC.

This clonotype was detected ten times or more. The chain is built from TRBV15 and TRBJ2-2; no definite D call. The CDR3 covers 14 residues. CDR1 and CDR2 from the germline V gene are LNHNV and YYDKDF (reference sequence). V lost 0 bases to trimming and J lost 4 bases, with 6 bases between them. CDR3 nucleotide sequence: TGTGCCACCAGCAGAGATCCGGCCACCGGGGAGCTGTTTTTT. Translated, it gives CATSRDPATGELFF.

Many counts were recorded for this clonotype. The chain recombines TRBV11-2 with TRBJ2-7; D is unclear. CDR1 and CDR2 from the germline V gene are SGHAT and FQNNGV. Deletions cut 6 bases from V and 2 bases from J, with 8 bases between. This CDR3 is 12 amino acids long. CDR3 protein: CASRVTPYEQYF. The CDR3 nucleotides read TGTGCCAGCAGAGTGACCCCCTACGAGCAGTACTTC.

The chain joins TRBV7-2 to TRBJ2-6; possible D gene TRBD1, 6 bases. Germline CDR1 and CDR2: SGHTA and FQGNSA. The CDR3 has 19 residues. V was cut by 5 bases and J by 3 bases, with 23 bases left in between. This CDR3 reads CASSRVPGQLRVGANVLTF. CDR3 sequence (DNA): TGTGCCAGCAGCCGGGTCCCGGGACAACTGAGAGTTGGGGCCAACGTCCTGACTTTC.

V and J are TRBV7-9 and TRBJ2-1, with 8 bases that match TRBD2. Germline CDR1 reads SEHNR; CDR2 reads FQNEAQ (reference sequence). The CDR3 runs 13 residues. Germline trimming cut 4 bases from V and 6 bases from J; bases unmatched to any gene: 2. This CDR3 is CASSSGTSNEQFF. The CDR3 DNA follows: TGTGCCAGCAGCTCCGGGACTAGCAATGAGCAGTTCTTC.

This clonotype was seen more than once but under ten times. This chain joins TRBV20-1 and TRBJ2-6; D unresolved. The CDR3 consists of 16 residues. V dropped 4 bases and J dropped 0 bases, with 13 bases sitting between them. The V gene's germline CDR1 is DFQATT and CDR2 SNEGSKA (reference sequence). The chain's CDR3 is CSAKLEEASGANVLTF. DNA for the CDR3: TGCAGTGCTAAACTCGAGGAAGCCTCTGGGGCCAACGTCCTGACTTTC.

The sample holds many counts of this clonotype. This rearrangement joins TRBV18 to TRBJ1-4, with TRBD1 matching over 7 bases. The CDR3 is 17 residues long. Germline CDR1 and CDR2: KGHSH and LQKENI. J gave up 5 bases and V 2 bases, and 11 bases lay outside the gene matches. The CDR3 DNA is TGTGCCAGCTCACCATGGCCAGGGGACAGCTTAAATGAAAAACTGTTTTTT. Translated: CASSPWPGDSLNEKLFF.

The J gene is TRBJ1-5, the V gene TRBV6-1; D unresolved. The germline CDR1 and CDR2 sequences are MNHNS and SASEGT. V was trimmed by 7 bases and J by 3 bases, leaving 10 bases between them. The CDR3 is 13 amino acids. The CDR3 loop reads CASTAVVNQPQHF. CDR3 nucleotide sequence: TGTGCCAGCACCGCGGTGGTCAATCAGCCCCAGCATTTT.

This clonotype was seen many times. The rearrangement uses TRBV30 and TRBJ2-7, with 13 bases fitting TRBD2. Germline V gene data show CDR1 as GTSNPN and CDR2 as SVGIG (reference sequence). This CDR3 has 12 amino acids. Germline trimming cut 1 base from V and 12 bases from J; bases unmatched to any gene: 3. CDR3 amino acids: CAWSAGTSGMYF. The DNA of the CDR3 is TGTGCCTGGAGTGCTGGGACTAGCGGGATGTACTTC.

This clonotype was counted ten times or more. The chain carries TRBV20-1 and TRBJ2-3; 9 bases map to TRBD1. From germline, CDR1 is DFQATT and CDR2 SNEGSKA (reference sequence). V lost 6 bases and J lost 4; bases outside the gene matches: 14. The CDR3 sequence is 16 residues long. The CDR3 reads CSAPDRGISSADTQYF. The CDR3 DNA is TGCAGTGCCCCGGACAGGGGTATAAGTAGTGCAGATACGCAGTATTTT.

In this sample, this clonotype turned up many times. This chain uses TRBV3-1 with TRBJ2-5, with D perhaps TRBD1 or TRBD2 (5 bases each). The CDR3 runs 13 residues. V gave up 6 bases and J gave up 5 bases, with 13 bases separating them. The germline V gene encodes CDR1 LGHDT and CDR2 YNNKEL (reference sequence). The CDR3 loop reads CASSRDLMETQYF. CDR3 coding DNA: TGTGCCAGCAGTCGGGACCTCATGGAGACCCAGTACTTC.

Ten or more counts support this clonotype. The chain has TRBV10-3 and TRBJ1-1; D ambiguous. Trimming cost V 0 bases and J 0 bases, with 8 bases left between them. CDR1 is ENHRY and CDR2 is SYGVKD in the germline V gene. The CDR3 length is 15 residues. The CDR3 DNA is TGTGCCATCAGTGAGTCGCTCGGGGTGAACACTGAAGCTTTCTTT. This encodes CAISESLGVNTEAFF.

This clonotype was observed at least ten times. The chain recombines TRBV18 with TRBJ2-3, with TRBD2 matching 7 bases. Germline V gene sequence: CDR1 KGHSH, CDR2 LQKENI. The CDR3 runs to 13 residues. V dropped 6 bases and J dropped 4; count of bases not matched to a gene: 4. The chain's CDR3 is CASSPGRADTQYF. The CDR3 nucleotides are TGTGCCAGCTCTCCAGGGAGGGCAGATACGCAGTATTTT.

This clonotype was seen repeatedly, ten times or more. The chain uses TRBV12-3 or TRBV12-4 and TRBJ2-5; 7 nucleotides align to TRBD2. The CDR3 runs to 13 residues. The trim removed 5 bases at V and 5 bases at J, leaving 5 bases unmatched. The CDR3 DNA is TGTGCCAGCAGTCTCCAGGGAGGGGAGACCCAGTACTTC. This sequence encodes CASSLQGGETQYF.

This clonotype occurred a few times. As DNA, the CDR3 is TGTGCCAGTAGTATAGCTGGGCAGTATAATGAAAAACTGTTTTTT. Its translation is CASSIAGQYNEKLFF. The V and J genes are TRBV19 and TRBJ1-4; D ambiguous. The CDR3 is 15 residues long. Trimming took off 1 base at V and 4 bases at J, with 10 bases between the two ends. CDR1 LNHDA and CDR2 SQIVND come from the germline V gene (reference sequence).

This clonotype was seen a handful of times. The genes are TRBV2 and TRBJ2-6; D perhaps matches TRBD2 (5 bases). V lost 6 bases and J 0 bases, leaving 6 bases between the germline ends. Germline V lookup: CDR1 SNHLY, CDR2 FYNNEI. The CDR3 runs to 14 residues. In nucleotides, the CDR3 is TGTGCCAGCAGCCGGGACTCTGGGGCCAACGTCCTGACTTTC. Its translation is CASSRDSGANVLTF.

The chain employs TRBV19 and TRBJ1-6, with TRBD1 matching 9 bases. The ends lost 4 bases at V and 5 bases at J; junction bases unmatched: 3. Germline V gene lookup returns CDR1 LNHDA and CDR2 SQIVND (reference sequence). The CDR3 contains 15 residues. The CDR3 bases are TGTGCCAGTAGTAGGGGACAGGGCAATAATTCACCCCTCCACTTT. Its translation: CASSRGQGNNSPLHF.

The table lists this clonotype with many counts. The chain has TRBV11-3 and TRBJ2-4; D possibly corresponds to TRBD2 (5 bases). The CDR3 totals 11 residues. Germline V CDR1 and CDR2: SGHNT, YENEEA. Between the trimmed V and J ends, which lost 8 bases and 6 bases, there was a span of 8 bases. The CDR3 spells CASAAGNIQYF. DNA of the CDR3: TGTGCCAGCGCCGCGGGAAACATTCAGTACTTC.

This clonotype has a count of ten or more. The rearrangement joins TRBV6-2 or TRBV6-3 to TRBJ1-5; maybe TRBD1 (5 bases). The CDR3 sequence is 14 residues long. Trimming shortened V by 6 bases and J by 0 bases, and 9 bases separated the two germline ends. CDR1 and CDR2 from the germline V gene are MNHEY and SVGEGT. The DNA of the CDR3 is TGTGCCAGCAGCAAGGACATTAGCAATCAGCCCCAGCATTTT. This encodes CASSKDISNQPQHF.

This clonotype has only a few counts. V is TRBV20-1 and J is TRBJ2-5, with D perhaps TRBD1 or TRBD2 (5 bases each). The CDR3 extends over 14 amino acids. Germline V lookup: CDR1 DFQATT, CDR2 SNEGSKA (reference sequence). CDR3 nucleotides: TGCAGCGCTGGGGTCGAGGGGCGAAAAGAGACCCAGTACTTC. Its protein product is CSAGVEGRKETQYF.

This clonotype appeared many times. The chain couples TRBV30 to TRBJ2-5; D is unresolved. Per the germline V gene, CDR1 is GTSNPN and CDR2 is SVGIG (reference sequence). The CDR3 runs 12 residues. In nucleotides, the CDR3 is TGTGCTCATACCGGCAGCTCAGAGACCCAGTACTTC. Protein sequence: CAHTGSSETQYF.

This clonotype was picked up many times. The chain links TRBV11-2 to TRBJ1-3; a weak D match, TRBD1 (5 bases). Germline V lookup: CDR1 SGHAT, CDR2 FQNNGV. V was clipped by 0 bases and J by 2 bases, with 8 bases between them. The CDR3 spans 15 residues. The CDR3 protein is CASSLDRVPGNTIYF. The DNA of the CDR3 is TGTGCCAGCAGCTTAGACAGGGTCCCTGGAAACACCATATATTTT.

This clonotype was detected many times. The V and J genes are TRBV3-1 and TRBJ1-1, with D hard to call. V lost 4 bases and J 3 bases, leaving 9 bases between the germline ends. CDR1 is LGHDT and CDR2 is YNNKEL in the germline V gene (reference sequence). The CDR3 has 13 residues. In nucleotides, the CDR3 is TGTGCCAGCAGCCTCTCGAGGGACACTGAAGCTTTCTTT. Its protein is CASSLSRDTEAFF.

This clonotype occurred many times. The CDR3 DNA reads as TGTGCCAGCAGCGTAGGGTTAGCGAACACTGAAGCTTTCTTT. Amino acids: CASSVGLANTEAFF. The chain combines TRBV9 with TRBJ1-1, with unresolved D. V was cut by 0 bases and J by 1 base, with 7 bases left in between. This CDR3 is 14 amino acids long. CDR1 is SGDLS and CDR2 is YYNGEE in the germline V gene.

This clonotype was recorded at least ten times. J is TRBJ2-1 and V is TRBV6-2 or TRBV6-3, with 14 bases identical to TRBD2. Germline V gives CDR1 MNHEY, CDR2 SVGEGT. V dropped 9 bases and J dropped 6; count of bases not matched to a gene: 10. The CDR3 sequence is 16 residues long. CDR3 sequence (DNA): TGTGCCAGTCGCCGACTAGCGGGAGGGCCGGGCAATGAGCAGTTCTTC. Translation: CASRRLAGGPGNEQFF.

This clonotype was counted at least ten times. V gene TRBV5-5 combines with J gene TRBJ2-3; tentatively, D is TRBD1 or TRBD2 (5 bases each). CDR1 is SGHKS and CDR2 is YYEKEE in the germline V gene (reference sequence). Trimming pared 0 bases from V and 2 bases from J, leaving 13 bases between. The CDR3 is made up of 16 amino acids. In nucleotides, the CDR3 is TGTGCCAGCAGCTTGGGATCGGGGCCACTCACAGATACGCAGTATTTT. Translation gives CASSLGSGPLTDTQYF.

This clonotype was picked up many times. The chain uses TRBV20-1 and TRBJ2-7; 8 nucleotides align to TRBD2. Germline V CDR1 and CDR2: DFQATT, SNEGSKA (reference sequence). J gave up 1 base and V 6 bases, and 8 bases lay outside the gene matches. The CDR3 is 14 amino acids. In nucleotides, the CDR3 is TGCAGTGCATCCGGGACTAGTGAATCCTACGAGCAGTACTTC. This translates into CSASGTSESYEQYF.

In its sample, this clonotype was seen many times. The rearrangement joins TRBV12-3 or TRBV12-4 to TRBJ2-3; TRBD1 agrees at 7 bases. V was pared by 1 base and J by 0 bases, with 4 bases of the junction left unmatched. The CDR3 covers 16 residues. CDR3 sequence (DNA): TGTGCCAGCAGTTTAGGGACAGGCTCTAGCACAGATACGCAGTATTTT. This gives the protein CASSLGTGSSTDTQYF.

The chain has TRBV7-9 and TRBJ2-4, with D possibly being TRBD1 (5 bases). There are 13 residues in the CDR3. Germline V gene lookup returns CDR1 SEHNR and CDR2 FQNEAQ (reference sequence). Trimming shortened V by 1 base and J by 15 bases, and 16 bases separated the two germline ends. CDR3 residues: CASSLGGPAFLYF. In nucleotides, the CDR3 is TGTGCCAGCAGCTTAGGGGGCCCCGCGTTTCTGTACTTC.

In this sample, this clonotype turned up many times. The chain has TRBV11-2 and TRBJ1-1; a possible D gene is TRBD1 (5 bases). The CDR3 has 15 amino acids. Germline V lookup: CDR1 SGHAT, CDR2 FQNNGV. Trimming removed 0 bases at V and 6 bases at J, with 14 bases between. Here the CDR3 reads CASSLDSGGGPEAFF. For the CDR3, the DNA is TGTGCCAGCAGCTTAGATTCCGGGGGTGGCCCTGAAGCTTTCTTT.